Reported below is one TCR beta chain. Its antigen is unknown. PCR or immunohistochemistry showed mismatch repair deficiency in every enrolled patient. A few pembrolizumab responders had their TCRs sequenced. The sample is drawn from a study of PD-1 blockade in mismatch repair-deficient tumors. Study-wide context: Enrolled about 2012-2016, patients had progressing, pretreated mismatch repair-deficient cancers of about twelve types.

Germline V gene data show CDR1 as SGHNT and CDR2 as YYREEE (reference sequence). V was pared by 4 bases and J by 0 bases, with 7 bases of the junction left unmatched. The CDR3 loop spans 18 amino acids. Clones were sequenced by immunoSEQ multiplex PCR, and TCRdb holds only the in-frame ones, with some missing. The data hold just under 80,000 clones, with 70% to 90% observed a single time. Notes on the study in general: After pembrolizumab, tumor-resident clones rose rapidly, then generally contracted before radiologic responses.

Sequenced here: peripheral blood, sampled 44 weeks after starting pembrolizumab. The V call is TRBV5-4, the J call TRBJ2-7, with 16 bases aligning to TRBD2. This TCR came from an adult with mismatch repair-deficient cancer. CDR3 bases: TGTGCCAGCAGCGCGGGACTAGCGGGAGGGTTGAGCTCCTACGAGCAGTACTTC. It yields the protein CASSAGLAGGLSSYEQYF.